The sequence of this T cell receptor (beta chain) was determined in a study of blood T cell repertoires in COVID-19. Generated by immunoSEQ multiplex PCR, the TCRdb table keeps only in-frame clones and is missing some. The table lists roughly 190,000 clones, roughly 90% of them singletons, with nearly 0.55% in the top ten. Germline trimming cut 5 bases from V and 1 base from J; bases unmatched to any gene: 4. The CDR3 has 15 residues. From germline, CDR1 is MNHEY and CDR2 SVGEGT. This TCR came from a man aged 50 to 59 with acute or convalescent COVID-19. The source material was peripheral blood. V usage is TRBV6-2 or TRBV6-3 and J usage is TRBJ2-7; 11 bases align to TRBD1. The DNA for the CDR3 is TGTGCCAGCAGTAAGGGACAGGGGGTATCCTACGAGCAGTACGTC. Its protein product is CASSKGQGVSYEQYV.